This T cell receptor (beta chain) was recorded in a study of human T cells and chemical hapten exposure. TCRdb itself ran the RACE reads through MiXCR, one entry per CDR3 protein. The data contain 180,000 or so distinct CDR3 sequences, roughly 30% of them singletons. CDR1 and CDR2 from the germline V gene are SGDLS and YYNGEE. There are 13 residues in the CDR3. V lost 7 bases, J lost 9 bases, and 10 bases stayed unmatched. This clonotype has only a few counts. Time point noted: pre-sensitization, week 0. The treatment denotes: therapeutic diphenylcyclopropenone sensitization with weekly scalp DPC. The chain combines TRBV9 with TRBJ2-1, with 7 nucleotides matching TRBD2. The source of this sequence is a woman aged 25 to 39 with alopecia areata. Some clones in this sample may be carry-over from other donors' samples. This specimen was whole blood, taken in connection with sensitization to the hapten diphenylcyclopropenone (DPC). CDR3 sequence (DNA): TGTGCCAGCGGGGGGGGACTGCAGGGTGAGCAGTTCTTC. Residues: CASGGGLQGEQFF.